This entry lists 6 T cell receptor beta chains sequenced from one sample in a study of cytotoxic CD8 clonotypes in ibrutinib-treated CLL. The assay was immunoSEQ multiplex PCR, and TCRdb's table has in-frame clones only and misses some. The sample holds fewer than 90,000 clones, around two thirds seen once. The sequencing here drew on PBMCs, taken after 12 months of ibrutinib treatment. The receptor set was obtained from a human donor with chronic lymphocytic leukemia.

The chain has TRBV4-3 and TRBJ1-2; D not resolved. V dropped 0 bases and J dropped 2 bases, with 7 bases sitting between them. Germline CDR1 LGHNA, CDR2 YSLEER. The CDR3 contains 14 residues. DNA for the CDR3: TGCGCCAGCAGCCAAGATGGCAGAAACTATGGCTACACCTTC. It encodes CASSQDGRNYGYTF.

The J gene is TRBJ2-7, the V gene TRBV5-1; the D call may be TRBD1 or TRBD2 (5 bases each). V was clipped by 4 bases and J by 6 bases, with 17 bases between them. This CDR3 is 14 amino acids long. The germline CDR1 and CDR2 sequences are SGHRS and YFSETQ. CDR3 DNA: TGCGCCAGCAGCGTCACGACCGGGACGACCGAGCAGTACTTC. Translating gives CASSVTTGTTEQYF.

The V gene is TRBV18, the J gene TRBJ1-1; D gene ambiguous. V was clipped by 3 bases and J by 1 base, with 6 bases between them. Germline CDR1 KGHSH, CDR2 LQKENI. The CDR3 has 13 amino acids. CDR3 in DNA: TGTGCCAGCTCACCCCGACAGAACACTGAAGCTTTCTTT. The encoded protein is CASSPRQNTEAFF.

This chain links TRBV7-8 with TRBJ1-6; D is unclear. Germline loops: CDR1 SGHVS, CDR2 FQNEAQ. Trimming stripped 0 bases from V and 7 bases from J, with 4 bases between. The length of the CDR3 is 13 residues. CDR3 in DNA: TGTGCCAGCAGCTTAGCGAGAAATTCACCCCTCCACTTT. It specifies CASSLARNSPLHF. The full variable domain, completed using reference TRBV7-8 and TRBJ1-6, is GAGVSQSPRYKVAKRGQDVALRCDPISGHVSLFWYQQALGQGPEFLTYFQNEAQLDKSGLPSDRFFAERPEGSVSTLKIQRTQQEDSAVYLCASSLARNSPLHFGNGTRLTVT.

CDR3 residues: CASSVAPGRGETQYF. In nucleotides, the CDR3 is TGTGCCAGCAGCGTAGCTCCCGGCAGGGGTGAGACCCAGTACTTC. The chain recombines TRBV9 with TRBJ2-5, with D maybe TRBD1 (6 bases). The CDR3 is 15 amino acids. V was shortened by 0 bases and J by 5 bases, with 14 bases between the two germline ends. Germline CDR1 and CDR2: SGDLS and YYNGEE.

On this clone: It is likely a read error, because the conserved phenylalanine at the end of the CDR3 is missing. The DNA is left out, because the CDR3 cannot be placed on it with certainty; the CDR3 is given as TCRdb lists it. The rearrangement uses TRBV6-1 and TRBJ1-1; the D call TRBD1 from the table was never checked on the DNA. The CDR3 is 11 amino acids long, termini counted. From germline, CDR1 is MNHNS and CDR2 SASEGT. CDR3 residues: CASRDGTGESC.